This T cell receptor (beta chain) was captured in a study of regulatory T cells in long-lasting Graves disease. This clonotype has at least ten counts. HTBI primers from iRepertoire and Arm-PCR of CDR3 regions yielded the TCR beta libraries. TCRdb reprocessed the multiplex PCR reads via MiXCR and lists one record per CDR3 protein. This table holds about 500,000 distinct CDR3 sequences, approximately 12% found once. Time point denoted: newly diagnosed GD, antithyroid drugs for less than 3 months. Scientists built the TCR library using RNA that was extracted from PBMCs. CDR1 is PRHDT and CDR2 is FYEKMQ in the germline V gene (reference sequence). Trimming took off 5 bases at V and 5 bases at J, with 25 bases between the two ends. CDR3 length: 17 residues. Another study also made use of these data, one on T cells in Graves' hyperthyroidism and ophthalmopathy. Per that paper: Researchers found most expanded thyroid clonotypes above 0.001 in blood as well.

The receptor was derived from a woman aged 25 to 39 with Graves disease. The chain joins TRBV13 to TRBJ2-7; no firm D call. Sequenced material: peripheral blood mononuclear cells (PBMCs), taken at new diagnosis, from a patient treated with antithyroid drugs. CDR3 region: CASSHRARGNRDDEQYF. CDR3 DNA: TGTGCCAGCAGCCACCGGGCTAGAGGAAACCGAGACGACGAGCAGTACTTC. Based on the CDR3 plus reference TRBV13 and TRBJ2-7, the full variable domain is AAGVIQSPRHLIKEKRETATLKCYPIPRHDTVYWYQQGPGQDPQFLISFYEKMQSDKGSIPDRFSAQQFSDYHSELNMSSLELGDSALYFCASSHRARGNRDDEQYFGPGTRLTVT.